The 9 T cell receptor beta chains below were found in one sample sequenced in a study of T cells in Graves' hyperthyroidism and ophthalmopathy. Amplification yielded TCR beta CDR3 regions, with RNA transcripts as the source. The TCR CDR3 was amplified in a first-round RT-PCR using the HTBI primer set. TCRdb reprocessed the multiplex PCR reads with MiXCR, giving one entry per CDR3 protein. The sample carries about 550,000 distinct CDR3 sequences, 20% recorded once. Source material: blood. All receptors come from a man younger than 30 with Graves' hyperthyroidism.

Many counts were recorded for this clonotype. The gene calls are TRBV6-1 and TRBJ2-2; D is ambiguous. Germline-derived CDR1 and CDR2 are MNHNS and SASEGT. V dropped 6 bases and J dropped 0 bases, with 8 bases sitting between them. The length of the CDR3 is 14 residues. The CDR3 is CASRKPTNTGELFF. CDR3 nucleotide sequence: TGTGCCAGCAGGAAGCCAACGAACACCGGGGAGCTGTTTTTT.

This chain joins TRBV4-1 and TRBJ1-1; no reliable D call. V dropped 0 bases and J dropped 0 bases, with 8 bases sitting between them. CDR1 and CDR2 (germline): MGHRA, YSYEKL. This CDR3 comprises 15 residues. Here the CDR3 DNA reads TGCGCCAGCAGCCAAGAAACGCGGGTGAACACTGAAGCTTTCTTT. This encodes CASSQETRVNTEAFF.

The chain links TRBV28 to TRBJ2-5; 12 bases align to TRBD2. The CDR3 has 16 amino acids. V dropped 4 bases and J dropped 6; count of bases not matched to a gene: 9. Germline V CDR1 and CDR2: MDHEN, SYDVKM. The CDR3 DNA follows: TGTGCCAGCAGTTCGCGACTAGCGGGAGAGCAAAAGACCCAGTACTTC. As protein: CASSSRLAGEQKTQYF.

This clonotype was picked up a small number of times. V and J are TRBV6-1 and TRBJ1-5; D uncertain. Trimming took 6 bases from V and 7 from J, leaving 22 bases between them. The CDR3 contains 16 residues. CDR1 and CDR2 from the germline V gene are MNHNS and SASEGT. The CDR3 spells CASRVSPGFQGQPQHF. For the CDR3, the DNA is TGTGCCAGCAGGGTTTCGCCGGGATTTCAAGGACAGCCCCAGCATTTT.

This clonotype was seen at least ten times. CDR3 coding DNA: TGTGCCACCAGTTTGCTGATCACCGGGGAGCTGTTTTTT. Translation gives CATSLLITGELFF. The rearrangement uses TRBV15 and TRBJ2-2; no firm D call. The CDR3 has 13 residues. CDR1 and CDR2 from the germline V gene are LNHNV and YYDKDF (reference sequence). Trimming cost V 6 bases and J 4 bases, with 9 bases left between them.

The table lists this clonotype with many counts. The CDR3 DNA follows: TGTGCCAGCAGCTTACGAAACGGACGAGAAGGGGAGCTGTTTTTT. This encodes CASSLRNGREGELFF. The chain carries TRBV7-2 and TRBJ2-2; D not resolved. Trimming took 2 bases from V and 8 from J, leaving 15 bases between them. Germline CDR1 reads SGHTA; CDR2 reads FQGNSA. The CDR3 has 15 residues.

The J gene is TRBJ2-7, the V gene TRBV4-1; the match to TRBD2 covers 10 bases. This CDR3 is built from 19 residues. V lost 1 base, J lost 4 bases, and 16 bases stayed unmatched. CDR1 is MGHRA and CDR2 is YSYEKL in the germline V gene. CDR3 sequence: CASSQVDSLAGESIYEQYF. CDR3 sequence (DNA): TGCGCCAGCAGCCAAGTGGACAGTCTAGCGGGGGAGTCTATTTACGAGCAGTACTTC.

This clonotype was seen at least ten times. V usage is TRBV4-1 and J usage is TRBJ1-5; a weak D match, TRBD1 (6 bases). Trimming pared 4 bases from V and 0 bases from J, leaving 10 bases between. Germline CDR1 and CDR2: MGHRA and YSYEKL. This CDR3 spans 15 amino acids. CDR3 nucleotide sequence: TGCGCCAGCAGCCTATGGGACATTAGCAATCAGCCCCAGCATTTT. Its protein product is CASSLWDISNQPQHF.

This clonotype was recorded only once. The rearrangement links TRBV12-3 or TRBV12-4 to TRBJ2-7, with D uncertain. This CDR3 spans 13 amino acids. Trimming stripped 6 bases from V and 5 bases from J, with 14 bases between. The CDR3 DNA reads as TGTGCCAGCAGCAACTCGAACTCACACGAGCAGTACTTC. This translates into CASSNSNSHEQYF.